These T cell receptor beta chains were read from a single sample in a study of T-cell memory formation after mild COVID-19. MiXCR, run by TCRdb on the 5' RACE reads, gives a single entry per CDR3 protein. The table shows 550,000 to 600,000 distinct CDR3 sequences, with roughly a fifth occurring only once. The sequenced sample was PBMCs or a T cell subset sorted from them (not recorded which). The receptor set was obtained from an adult woman who had mild COVID-19 (a few samples of this study predate the infection). Cell type and time point are not known. CDR3s include the opening cysteine and the closing phenylalanine or tryptophan. Each record gives: clone size, V gene, D gene, J gene, CDR3 protein, CDR3 DNA. D genes are given only for firm matches. Some rows mark clone size as missing; the rest say once, few, many or name a class of expanded clone.

few	TRBV18	TRBD1	TRBJ2-7	CASSPTSGTGAYEQYF	TGTGCCAGCTCACCAACCTCCGGGACAGGTGCCTACGAGCAGTACTTC
.	TRBV6-5	TRBD1	TRBJ1-2	CASSLPSDRSDYGYTF	TGTGCCAGCAGTCTCCCTTCGGACAGGTCGGACTATGGCTACACCTTC
.	TRBV12-3/TRBV12-4	.	TRBJ2-1	CASSLLGGREQFF	TGTGCCAGCAGTCTCCTTGGGGGGCGTGAGCAGTTCTTC
few	TRBV14	TRBD1	TRBJ1-1	CASSPGANRGWNTEAFF	TGTGCCAGCAGCCCGGGCGCGAACAGGGGGTGGAACACTGAAGCTTTCTTT
few	TRBV7-2	.	TRBJ1-1	CASSPNRDEAFF	TGTGCCAGCAGCCCTAACCGGGACGAAGCTTTCTTT
.	TRBV7-9	.	TRBJ1-5	CASSPAVRDQPQHF	TGTGCCAGCAGCCCGGCGGTGCGGGATCAGCCCCAGCATTTT
.	TRBV7-7	.	TRBJ1-6	CASSLFRACSYNSPLHF	TGTGCCAGCAGCTTATTCAGGGCCTGCTCCTATAATTCACCCCTCCACTTT
few	TRBV20-1	TRBD2	TRBJ2-7	CSARDSGGRVVLGFDWQYF	TGCAGTGCTAGAGATTCCGGCGGGAGGGTCGTACTGGGATTTGACTGGCAGTACTTC
.	TRBV11-3	.	TRBJ1-1	CASSLGTREAFF	TGTGCCAGCAGCTTAGGGACTCGTGAAGCTTTCTTT
.	TRBV7-2	TRBD2	TRBJ2-2	CASSLVPAGVTGELFF	TGTGCCAGCAGCTTAGTTCCAGCGGGAGTTACCGGGGAGCTGTTTTTT
.	TRBV15	.	TRBJ1-4	CATSRDRQGNEKLFF	TGTGCCACCAGCAGAGATAGGCAGGGAAACGAAAAACTGTTTTTT
.	TRBV12-3/TRBV12-4	TRBD1	TRBJ1-2	CASSMVSGGVGGYTF	TGTGCCAGCAGTATGGTATCAGGGGGCGTAGGTGGCTACACCTTC
.	TRBV11-2	.	TRBJ2-5	CASSLEVDPGTQYF	TGTGCCAGCAGCTTAGAGGTAGACCCGGGGACCCAGTACTTC
few	TRBV3-1	TRBD2	TRBJ2-1	CASSQGVAGVGYNEQFF	TGTGCCAGCAGCCAAGGAGTAGCGGGAGTGGGCTACAATGAGCAGTTCTTC
.	TRBV12-3/TRBV12-4	.	TRBJ1-5	CASSLSRSNQPQHF	TGTGCCAGCAGTCTCTCCAGGAGCAATCAGCCCCAGCATTTT
.	TRBV24-1	.	TRBJ2-1	CATSDPSLSGRSSYNEQFF	TGTGCCACCAGTGACCCCTCCCTGAGCGGTCGGAGCTCCTACAATGAGCAGTTCTTC
few	TRBV5-1	.	TRBJ2-1	CASSRMSGAIHEQFF	TGCGCCAGCAGCCGCATGTCGGGAGCCATCCATGAGCAGTTCTTC
.	TRBV20-1	TRBD2	TRBJ2-7	CSASVGAGAYEQYF	TGCAGTGCTAGTGTTGGGGCGGGAGCCTACGAGCAGTACTTC
few	TRBV12-3/TRBV12-4	.	TRBJ2-7	CASSFMSERYEQYF	TGTGCCAGCAGTTTTATGTCGGAGCGGTACGAGCAGTACTTC
.	TRBV5-5	.	TRBJ1-1	CASSPDAGWLAFF	TGTGCCAGCAGCCCAGATGCTGGATGGTTGGCTTTCTTT
.	TRBV9	.	TRBJ1-1	CASSVALEFPMNTEAFF	TGTGCCAGCAGCGTAGCCCTCGAGTTCCCCATGAACACTGAAGCTTTCTTT
.	TRBV7-9	.	TRBJ1-5	CASSGRSNQPQHF	TGTGCCAGCAGCGGGCGGAGCAATCAGCCCCAGCATTTT
few	TRBV11-2	TRBD1	TRBJ1-1	CASSLDSSTGGSDEAFF	TGTGCCAGCAGCTTAGATTCTTCGACAGGGGGCTCTGATGAAGCTTTCTTT
few	TRBV24-1	TRBD1	TRBJ2-3	CATSDRDRGITDTQYF	TGTGCCACCAGTGATCGGGACAGAGGTATCACAGATACGCAGTATTTT
.	TRBV6-5	TRBD1	TRBJ1-4	CASSYSTGTGGSSEKLFF	TGTGCCAGCAGTTACTCGACCGGGACAGGGGGCAGTTCGGAAAAACTGTTTTTT
.	TRBV7-9	TRBD1	TRBJ1-1	CASSTEGAAEAFF	TGTGCCAGCAGTACGGAGGGGGCCGCTGAAGCTTTCTTT
few	TRBV20-1	TRBD1	TRBJ2-3	CSASRQGEGTDTQYF	TGCAGTGCTAGTCGACAGGGAGAAGGCACAGATACGCAGTATTTT